The subject of this entry is one TCR beta chain. Primed by a sample-barcoded 5' primer and a J-beta primer mix, a second PCR proceeded for 7 to 11 cycles. Each cDNA was tagged by a template-switch adaptor containing 12 random nucleotides. TCRdb passed the 5' RACE reads through MiXCR, listing each CDR3 protein once. This table holds about 970,000 distinct CDR3 sequences, roughly 51% found once. This specimen comes from a study of blood T cells in healthy people across ages. Per sample, no less than 6 micrograms of total RNA were extracted. Sequencing was carried out using blood. The clonotype was recovered from a woman aged 55-69 years in good health.

CDR3 DNA: TGCGCCAGCAGCTTGGCACTTACTATCTACAATGAGCAGTTCTTC. Amino acids: CASSLALTIYNEQFF. The rearrangement joins TRBV5-1 to TRBJ2-1; D gene uncertain. Germline values: CDR1 SGHRS, CDR2 YFSETQ. The length of the CDR3 is 15 residues. With 0 bases removed from V and 3 bases from J, the gap between germline ends came to 10 bases.